The T cell receptor beta chain under discussion was sequenced for a study of T cell changes during pregnancy in multiple sclerosis. Trimming took 6 bases from V and 3 from J; bases not matched to a gene: 5. Germline V gene lookup returns CDR1 SGHTA and CDR2 FQGTGA. The CDR3 runs to 15 residues. The protocol was immunoSEQ multiplex PCR, while the TCRdb copy is restricted to in-frame clones and leaves out a portion. Of 43,000 or so clones listed, 80% to 95% were seen once; the top ten hold roughly 2.3%. Sequencing was performed on peripheral blood, taken in the third trimester of pregnancy. The rearrangement uses TRBV7-3 and TRBJ2-2, with 9 bases lining up with TRBD2. The source is a female donor with multiple sclerosis, enrolled in a pregnancy study. The CDR3 reads CASRPGLAHTGELFF. The CDR3 DNA is TGTGCCAGCAGACCGGGACTAGCTCACACCGGGGAGCTGTTTTTT.